This entry describes one TCR beta chain. Its binding antigen is unknown. One base away there is no much larger clone; base qualities are not given. TCR CDR3 regions were amplified from genomic DNA by multiplex PCR using the deep immunoSEQ assay. Extracted genomic DNA from each cell subset was distributed evenly across all wells of several immunoSEQ 96-well plates, and each plate was treated as a replicate. For sorted subsets, roughly 200 ng of genomic DNA, equivalent to some 30,000 T cell genomes, went into each replicate PCR. Purified libraries were quantified with a Qubit 3.0 fluorometer, sized on a Bioanalyzer 2100, and re-quantified with the KAPA Library Quantification kit. A separate single-read 150-cycle Illumina NextSeq 550 flow cell was used to sequence each immunoSEQ 96-well plate. The source study handled its data this way. Because the immunoSEQ output held only junctional sequences and lacked quality scores, the filtering could not match the filtering applied to full-length reads. Sequences were annotated with PyIR, a Python wrapper for IgBLAST v1.9, and V/J genes and CDR3 were assigned using IMGT germline references. Reads with weak V/J assignments (E-value above 1e-6), missing CDR3, stop codons, out-of-frame junctions, or ambiguous translated residues were removed. A V3J clonotype was defined by an identical inferred V gene, J gene, and CDR3 amino acid sequence. Percentage overlap between repertoires was computed as shared unique clonotypes divided by the size of the smaller repertoire. Richness of each repertoire was evaluated using RTK rarefaction, the Chao1 estimator, and Recon v2.1 estimates of unobserved clonotypes. Generation probabilities were computed with OLGA for all TCRbeta clonotypes obtained by the gDNA method from a few donors. TCRdb carries this immuneACCESS record with in-frame sequences only. Its versions omit some clonotypes, under half of them owing to an unresolved V gene in the studies checked, with the rest unexplained. V and J calls and clone size are as listed in that table; D and trimming were resolved from the DNA. Across this sample there are 2 million to 2.5 million clones, with around 92% seen only once. The top ten clones comprise approximately 0.41% of the sample.

This sample is part of a study of shared clonotypes between healthy human individuals (dated by TCRdb to the early 2020s). About the investigation overall: A couple of women and a few men aged 18 to 49 years were included in the cohort. For each donor, CD4 naive and CD4 memory were each given three plates, CD8 naive was given two plates, and CD8 memory was given one plate. To estimate repertoire size and how much clonotype sharing occurs between individuals, the study deeply sequenced the blood TCR repertoires of several healthy adults. Libraries were prepared and TCR repertoires were sequenced by different laboratories using diverse techniques, in order to increase sequencing depth and limit assay-specific biases. Each donor's leukapheresis produced roughly between about 0.9 and 9.5 billion PBMCs. Results and caveats for the whole study, not just this receptor: Even with the large sequencing depth, rarefaction of the sorted-subset datasets indicated that sequencing was incomplete. Higher generation probabilities were observed for clonotypes shared by all four sorted-subset donors than for non-shared clonotypes. Larger estimated clonotype richness was generally found for naive subsets than for memory subsets. Pairwise subsampling led to the expectation that sequencing depth would affect the degree of clonotype sharing among donors. Sampling was restricted to blood, and TCR repertoires in tissues likely differ from the TCR repertoires found in blood. Roughly 5.2% of naive CD4, 3.5% of naive CD8, 2% to 2.5% of memory CD4, and over 0.35% of memory CD8 clonotypes were shared across several donors. The small number of donors limited the genetic and exposure-history diversity represented.

V and J lose 2 bases and 1 base, and a span of 7 bases separates them. Counted from cysteine to phenylalanine, this CDR3 has 14 amino acids. The sequence is cut down to CDR3 DNA, 42 bases in frame from base 1. CDR1 and CDR2 were assigned from the germline V gene as SGHVS and FQNEAQ. The donors were healthy, HIV-negative adults with no recently reported acute infections or vaccinations. Only Caucasian adults living in Nashville, Tennessee, USA were represented among the donors. CD4+ T cells were enriched through magnetic negative selection, after which naive cells were positively selected on CD45RA and the remaining negative fraction served as the memory subset. Blood was collected by leukapheresis, and PBMCs were isolated by Ficoll-Histopaque density gradient centrifugation and then cryopreserved in liquid nitrogen vapor phase. Analytical flow cytometry was used to check the purity and quantity of every magnetically sorted T cell population. Genomic DNA was isolated from every sorted fraction and measured by UV absorbance on a Nanodrop 2000c.

This chain joins TRBV7-8 to TRBJ2-3; there is no confident call for the D gene. This clonotype was obtained from a young man in good health. Some clones in this sample may be carry-over from other donors' samples. The sequenced sample was naive CD4+ T cells from PBMCs. Read against the paper, the sample's cell subset or site label means: CD45RA+ positively selected. Here the CDR3 is given as CASSLNLGTDTQYF. The sequenced DNA is TGTGCCAGCAGCTTAAATTTAGGCACAGATACGCAGTATTTT.